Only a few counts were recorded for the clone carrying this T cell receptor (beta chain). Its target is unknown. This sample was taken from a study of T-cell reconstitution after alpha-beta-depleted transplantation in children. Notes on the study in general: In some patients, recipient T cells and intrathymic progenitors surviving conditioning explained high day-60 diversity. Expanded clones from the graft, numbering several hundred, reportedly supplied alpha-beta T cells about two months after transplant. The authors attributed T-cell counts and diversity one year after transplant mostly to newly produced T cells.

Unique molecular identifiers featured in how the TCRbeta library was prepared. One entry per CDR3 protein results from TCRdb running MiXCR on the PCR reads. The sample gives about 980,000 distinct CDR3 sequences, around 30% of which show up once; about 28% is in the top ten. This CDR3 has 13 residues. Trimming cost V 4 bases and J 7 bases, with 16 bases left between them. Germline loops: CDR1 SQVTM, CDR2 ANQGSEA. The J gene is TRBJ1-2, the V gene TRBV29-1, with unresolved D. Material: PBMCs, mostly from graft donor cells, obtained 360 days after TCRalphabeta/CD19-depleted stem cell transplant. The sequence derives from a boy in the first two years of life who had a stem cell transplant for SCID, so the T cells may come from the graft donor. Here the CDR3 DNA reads TGCAGCGTTGTTCCCTCAGTACTGGGTGGCTACACCTTC. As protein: CSVVPSVLGGYTF. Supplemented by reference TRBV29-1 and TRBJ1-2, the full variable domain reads SAVISQKPSRDICQRGTSLTIQCQVDSQVTMMFWYRQQPGQSLTLIATANQGSEATYESGFVIDKFPISRPNLTFSTLTVSNMSPEDSSIYLCSVVPSVLGGYTFGSGTRLTVV.